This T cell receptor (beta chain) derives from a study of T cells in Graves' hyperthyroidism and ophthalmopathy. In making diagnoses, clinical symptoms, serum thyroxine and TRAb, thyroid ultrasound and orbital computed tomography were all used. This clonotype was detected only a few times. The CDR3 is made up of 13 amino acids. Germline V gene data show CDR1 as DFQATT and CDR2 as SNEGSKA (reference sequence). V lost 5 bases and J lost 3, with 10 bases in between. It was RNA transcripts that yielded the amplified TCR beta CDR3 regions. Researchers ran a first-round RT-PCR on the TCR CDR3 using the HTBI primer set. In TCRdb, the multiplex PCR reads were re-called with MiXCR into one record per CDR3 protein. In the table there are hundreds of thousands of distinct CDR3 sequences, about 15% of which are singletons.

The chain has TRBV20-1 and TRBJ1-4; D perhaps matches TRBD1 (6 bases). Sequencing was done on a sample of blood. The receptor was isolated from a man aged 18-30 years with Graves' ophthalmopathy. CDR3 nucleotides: TGCAGTGCTGGGAGGGGGTCTAATGAAAAACTGTTTTTT. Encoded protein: CSAGRGSNEKLFF.